The rows below give T cell receptor beta chains drawn from one sample of a study of CD8 T cells in Susac syndrome. TCRdb ran MiXCR on the immunoSEQ multiplex PCR reads and lists one entry per CDR3 protein. The sample includes about 84,000 distinct CDR3 sequences, roughly 93% of them seen just once. Sequenced material: CD8+ T cells from PBMCs. These receptors were collected from a human donor in good health. Each CDR3 is given with its conserved first and last residue. The order of the fields is clone size, V gene, D gene, J gene, CDR3 DNA, CDR3 protein. The D gene is left open where the match is weak. A clone size is listed for some rows: how often the clone was seen (once, few, many), or a class if it is expanded.

abundance: NA; v_gene: TRBV2; d_gene: TRBD1; j_gene: TRBJ2-5; CDR3nt: TGTGCCAGCAGACGGACAGGCGCCCAAGAGACCCAGTACTTC; CDR3aa: CASRRTGAQETQYF
abundance: NA; v_gene: TRBV7-8; d_gene: NA; j_gene: TRBJ1-5; CDR3nt: TGTGCCAGCAGCGCCCCGACGGGTTGGAGAGATCAGCCCCAGCATTTT; CDR3aa: CASSAPTGWRDQPQHF
abundance: once; v_gene: TRBV20-1; d_gene: NA; j_gene: TRBJ2-5; CDR3nt: TGCAGTGCCCTAATATATTTTGGGGAGACCCAGTACTTC; CDR3aa: CSALIYFGETQYF
abundance: NA; v_gene: TRBV6-1; d_gene: TRBD2; j_gene: TRBJ2-3; CDR3nt: TGTGCCAGCAGTGAGGCTAGCGGGGGCGGAGATACGCAGTATTTT; CDR3aa: CASSEASGGGDTQYF
abundance: NA; v_gene: TRBV25-1; d_gene: TRBD2; j_gene: TRBJ2-5; CDR3nt: TGTGCCAGCAGTGCCGCACTAGCGGGGGGGCCGGCGTCCCAGTACTTC; CDR3aa: CASSAALAGGPASQYF
abundance: NA; v_gene: TRBV4-1; d_gene: NA; j_gene: TRBJ1-1; CDR3nt: TGCGCCAGCAGCCAAGGGACTTATGCTTTCTTT; CDR3aa: CASSQGTYAFF
abundance: NA; v_gene: TRBV27; d_gene: TRBD1; j_gene: TRBJ2-2; CDR3nt: TGTGCCAGCAGTCTTCTCACACGGACAGGGAACACCGGGGAGCTGTTTTTT; CDR3aa: CASSLLTRTGNTGELFF
abundance: few; v_gene: TRBV5-1; d_gene: NA; j_gene: TRBJ1-5; CDR3nt: TGCGCCAGCAGCTTGACCGGATGGCCCCAGCATTTT; CDR3aa: CASSLTGWPQHF
abundance: few; v_gene: TRBV9; d_gene: TRBD1; j_gene: TRBJ1-1; CDR3nt: TGTGCCAGCAGCGGGACAGGGGGTACTGAAGCTTTCTTT; CDR3aa: CASSGTGGTEAFF
abundance: NA; v_gene: TRBV7-2; d_gene: NA; j_gene: TRBJ1-1; CDR3nt: TGTGCCAGCACAGGTTTTGTTAACACTGAAGCTTTCTTT; CDR3aa: CASTGFVNTEAFF
abundance: NA; v_gene: TRBV5-4; d_gene: TRBD2; j_gene: TRBJ2-7; CDR3nt: TGTGCCAGCAGCGGGAACTTAGCGGGGGGGACCTCCTACGAGCAGTACTTC; CDR3aa: CASSGNLAGGTSYEQYF
abundance: once; v_gene: TRBV15; d_gene: NA; j_gene: TRBJ1-5; CDR3nt: TGTGCCACAGGCAATCAGCCCCAGCATTTT; CDR3aa: CATGNQPQHF
abundance: NA; v_gene: TRBV9; d_gene: NA; j_gene: TRBJ1-1; CDR3nt: TGTGCCAGCAGCGTAACGGCACAGGAAATCACTGAAGCTTTCTTT; CDR3aa: CASSVTAQEITEAFF
abundance: NA; v_gene: TRBV7-3; d_gene: TRBD1; j_gene: TRBJ2-1; CDR3nt: TGTGCCAGCAGCCTGACAGGGTCTGCCTCCTACAATGAGCAGTTCTTC; CDR3aa: CASSLTGSASYNEQFF
abundance: NA; v_gene: TRBV20-1; d_gene: TRBD1; j_gene: TRBJ2-3; CDR3nt: TGCAGTGCTAGAAGAGGGACAGGGGTTATAGATACGCAGTATTTT; CDR3aa: CSARRGTGVIDTQYF
abundance: NA; v_gene: TRBV2; d_gene: NA; j_gene: TRBJ2-3; CDR3nt: TGTGCCAGCAGCGTCACCAGGGTCCCGAGGGGGGATACGCAGTATTTT; CDR3aa: CASSVTRVPRGDTQYF
abundance: NA; v_gene: TRBV9; d_gene: TRBD2; j_gene: TRBJ2-3; CDR3nt: TGTGCCAGCAGCGTACCGTTAGCGGGGGCCGGAGATACGCAGTATTTT; CDR3aa: CASSVPLAGAGDTQYF
abundance: NA; v_gene: TRBV2; d_gene: NA; j_gene: TRBJ2-5; CDR3nt: TGTGCCATCTTAGTGACCCGGTACGGGCTAGGTGGAGAGACCCAGTACTTC; CDR3aa: CAILVTRYGLGGETQYF
abundance: NA; v_gene: TRBV5-6; d_gene: NA; j_gene: TRBJ2-5; CDR3nt: TGTGCCAGCAGCTTGGAGGGGGACGAGCTGGAGACCCAGTACTTC; CDR3aa: CASSLEGDELETQYF
abundance: few; v_gene: TRBV5-1; d_gene: NA; j_gene: TRBJ2-7; CDR3nt: TGCGCCAGCAGCTTGACTTCCAAATCCTACGAGCAGTACTTC; CDR3aa: CASSLTSKSYEQYF
abundance: NA; v_gene: TRBV6-4; d_gene: TRBD2; j_gene: TRBJ2-5; CDR3nt: TGTGCCAGCAGTATAGCGGGGGGGGACCAAGAGACCCAGTACTTC; CDR3aa: CASSIAGGDQETQYF
abundance: NA; v_gene: TRBV5-1; d_gene: TRBD2; j_gene: TRBJ2-3; CDR3nt: TGCGCCAGCAGGGGGACAACGGGGGGGCTCGCAGATACGCAGTATTTT; CDR3aa: CASRGTTGGLADTQYF
abundance: NA; v_gene: TRBV12-5; d_gene: NA; j_gene: TRBJ2-3; CDR3nt: TGTGCTAGTGGCCCCCACGGGGGAGTTTCAGATACGCAGTATTTT; CDR3aa: CASGPHGGVSDTQYF
abundance: NA; v_gene: TRBV13; d_gene: NA; j_gene: TRBJ2-1; CDR3nt: TGTGCCAGCAGCTTAGGGACAGGAAACGGTGAGCAGTTCTTC; CDR3aa: CASSLGTGNGEQFF
abundance: NA; v_gene: TRBV19; d_gene: NA; j_gene: TRBJ2-1; CDR3nt: TGTGCCAGTCAGGGAGGACTCTTCTACAATGAGCAGTTCTTC; CDR3aa: CASQGGLFYNEQFF
abundance: NA; v_gene: TRBV7-2; d_gene: NA; j_gene: TRBJ1-4; CDR3nt: TGTGCCAGCAGCTTTGGTGGACCTAATGAAAAACTGTTTTTT; CDR3aa: CASSFGGPNEKLFF
abundance: NA; v_gene: TRBV6-6; d_gene: NA; j_gene: TRBJ2-1; CDR3nt: TGTGCCAGCAGTTACCAGGGTAGGAATGAGCAGTTCTTC; CDR3aa: CASSYQGRNEQFF
abundance: NA; v_gene: TRBV6-2/TRBV6-3; d_gene: TRBD2; j_gene: TRBJ2-1; CDR3nt: TGTGCCAGCAGTTACAGCGGGGGGGCCGAAGATGAGCAGTTCTTC; CDR3aa: CASSYSGGAEDEQFF
abundance: NA; v_gene: TRBV7-8; d_gene: TRBD1; j_gene: TRBJ1-2; CDR3nt: TGTGCCAGCAGCTTAGGCAGGGGGCCCGGCTATGGCTACACCTTC; CDR3aa: CASSLGRGPGYGYTF